The clone carrying this T cell receptor (beta chain) was counted at least ten times. Trimming left V 3 bases short and J 12 bases short, with 9 bases between. Germline CDR1 reads MNHEY; CDR2 reads SMNVEV (reference sequence). This CDR3 spans 11 amino acids. The time point was: pre-sensitization, week 0. The treatment is: therapeutic diphenylcyclopropenone sensitization with weekly scalp DPC. Each donor was an alopecia patient between 18 and 70 years of age who qualified for DPC. Unique molecular identifiers were linked by the library to individual cDNA molecules. TCRdb used MiXCR to reprocess the RACE reads, holding one entry per CDR3 protein. The top ten clones hold 1.5% to 2% of a sample with 60,000 to 80,000 distinct CDR3 sequences, around 7% of them seen once. This specimen comes from a study of human T cells and chemical hapten exposure. For the study at large: Diphenylcyclopropenone was administered weekly to the scalp of patients throughout the roughly 23-week study.

The sequencing used whole blood, collected in connection with sensitization to the hapten diphenylcyclopropenone (DPC). This chain joins TRBV27 and TRBJ2-4; possibly TRBD2 for D (6 bases). The source is a woman aged 25 to 39 with alopecia areata. Some clones in this sample may be carry-over from other donors' samples. CDR3 sequence reads: CASSFRGDQYF. The DNA for the CDR3 is TGTGCCAGCAGTTTTCGCGGGGATCAGTACTTC.